This section outlines one T cell receptor (beta chain) sequence together with its context. Its target is not known. The V and J ends lost 6 bases and 5 bases respectively, with 16 bases between them. Germline V CDR1 and CDR2: MGHDK, SYGVNS. This CDR3 is built from 14 residues. The data stem from a study of post-analysis software for immune sequencing data. Study at large: Secondary progressive, relapsing-remitting and progressive-relapsing multiple sclerosis were among the included disease courses. Study findings and constraints: Diversity measured as normalized Chao1 was significantly lower in multiple sclerosis patients than in controls. When the samples were clustered directly with F measure, those that had been prepared in the same batch showed strong co-clustering. Higher frequency in patients than in controls was seen for about 5 TRBV segments, with TRBV5-6, TRBV5-1 and TRBV20-1 among them.

Every TCR beta cDNA library bore unique molecular identifiers. Between about 0.95 and 11 million T cells gave rise to around 500,000 cDNA molecules. TCRdb reprocessed the PCR reads via MiXCR and lists one record per CDR3 protein. The table has around 700,000 distinct CDR3 sequences, around 64% seen once; the top ten hold around 11%. The source is a girl aged 2 to 9 with multiple sclerosis. The sequenced sample was blood. The chain is built from TRBV25-1 and TRBJ2-5; D gene ambiguous. For the CDR3, the DNA is TGTGCCAGCAGCCTGCTAGAGCGAACGGAGACCCAGTACTTC. Translation: CASSLLERTETQYF.